This is a list of T cell receptor beta chains from one sample in a study of blood T cells in healthy people across ages. TCRdb fed the 5' RACE reads into MiXCR, producing one record per CDR3 protein. The sample holds about 690,000 distinct CDR3 sequences, around 43% seen once. Sample: blood. These receptors were taken from an older man in good health. Both conserved end residues are part of each CDR3. Each record gives: V gene, clone size, D gene, J gene, CDR3 DNA, CDR3 protein. D genes are given only for firm matches. Size tells how often a clone was seen (once, few, many) or the class of an expanded clone, and some rows leave it out.

TRBV15	-	-	TRBJ1-6	TGTGCCACCAGCAGAGATAAAGGTTATAATTCACCCCTCCACTTT	CATSRDKGYNSPLHF
TRBV20-1	-	TRBD2	TRBJ2-7	TGCAGTGCGGGGGTTACCATAGCGGGAGGGCCCTCAAGCGAGCAGTACTTC	CSAGVTIAGGPSSEQYF
TRBV10-2	many	TRBD2	TRBJ2-3	TGCGCCAGCAGTGTGGCGGGAGGATCGAGGGATACGCAGTATTTT	CASSVAGGSRDTQYF
TRBV20-1	-	-	TRBJ1-1	TGCAGTGCGCAACCGGACATGAACACTGAAGCTTTCTTT	CSAQPDMNTEAFF
TRBV7-3	-	TRBD2	TRBJ2-7	TGTGCCAGCAGCTTATCTTCCCCTGGCGGGAGAAGCCCGACCTACGAGCAGTACTTC	CASSLSSPGGRSPTYEQYF
TRBV15	-	-	TRBJ1-5	TGTGCCACCAGCAGAGGGAACAATCAGCCCCAGCATTTT	CATSRGNNQPQHF
TRBV11-2	few	TRBD2	TRBJ2-3	TGTGCCAGCAGCTACCAGCGGGAGCCCGGCACAGATACGCAGTATTTT	CASSYQREPGTDTQYF
TRBV10-3	few	-	TRBJ1-5	TGTGCCATCAGTGACAGGCCCAATCAGCCCCAGCATTTT	CAISDRPNQPQHF
TRBV9	-	-	TRBJ2-3	TGTGCCAGCAGCGTCGAAGTAGGGGGGTCCAATGCAGATACGCAGTATTTT	CASSVEVGGSNADTQYF
TRBV7-2	few	TRBD2	TRBJ2-5	TGTGCCAGCAGCTCCAGCCTAGCGGGAGTCTGGCTCGAGACCCAGTACTTC	CASSSSLAGVWLETQYF
TRBV6-2/TRBV6-3	-	TRBD2	TRBJ2-1	TGTGCCAGCAGCTGGACTAGCGGGACCTCTTGGGAGCAGTTCTTC	CASSWTSGTSWEQFF
TRBV9	-	-	TRBJ2-2	TGTGCCAGCAGCGTAGATCTCGGAGGGACCGGGGAGCTGTTTTTT	CASSVDLGGTGELFF
TRBV29-1	many	-	TRBJ2-3	TGCAGCGTTGTGGGGGGTCAGGGCGTAGATACGCAGTATTTT	CSVVGGQGVDTQYF
TRBV20-1	few	TRBD2	TRBJ2-3	TGCAGTGCGGCGGAATTGACTAGCGGTGTGGTAGATACGCAGTATTTT	CSAAELTSGVVDTQYF
TRBV20-1	few	-	TRBJ2-3	TGCAGTGCTAGAGCGGTAGCCGTGGAGAATACGCAGTATTTT	CSARAVAVENTQYF
TRBV20-1	-	-	TRBJ2-1	TGCAGTGCTAGAATGTGGGGGAGCTCCTACAATGAGCAGTTCTTC	CSARMWGSSYNEQFF
TRBV6-5	-	TRBD2	TRBJ2-1	TGTGCCAGCAGGACTGGAGCGGGGGCCTACAATGAGCAGTTCTTC	CASRTGAGAYNEQFF
TRBV4-3	few	TRBD2	TRBJ2-3	TGCGCCAGCAGCCGATTGGTCCGGGCGGGGAGGGGAAGCACAGATACGCAGTATTTT	CASSRLVRAGRGSTDTQYF
TRBV11-2	many	TRBD2	TRBJ2-1	TGTGCCAGCAGCTTAGGACTAGCGTCCAAGGTGGGGTACAATGAGCAGTTCTTC	CASSLGLASKVGYNEQFF
TRBV6-2/TRBV6-3	-	-	TRBJ2-5	TGTGCCAGCAGTTCCCGGGAGCAGTACTTC	CASSSREQYF
TRBV6-2/TRBV6-3	few	TRBD1	TRBJ2-5	TGTGCCAGCAGTTACTTCGACAGGGCCTTGCAGTACTTC	CASSYFDRALQYF
TRBV12-3/TRBV12-4	many	-	TRBJ2-4	TGTGCCAGCAGTTACTCGAACGGGAACATTCAGTACTTC	CASSYSNGNIQYF
TRBV19	-	TRBD1	TRBJ1-1	TGTGCCAGTACTTATACCACGACAGGGACCACTGAAGCTTTCTTT	CASTYTTTGTTEAFF
TRBV3-1	-	-	TRBJ2-7	TGTGCCAGCAGCACCCCAACGGGCTGGGCGAATGAGCAGTACTTC	CASSTPTGWANEQYF
TRBV6-2/TRBV6-3	few	-	TRBJ2-7	TGTGCCAGCAGTTACGCAGAATGGGCCTACGAGCAGTACTTC	CASSYAEWAYEQYF
TRBV9	-	TRBD1	TRBJ2-1	TGTGCCAGCAGCGTAGGACAGGGGACGTCTCATGAGCAGTTCTTC	CASSVGQGTSHEQFF
TRBV20-1	-	TRBD1	TRBJ1-6	TGCAGTGCCGGACAGGGTGGTTCACCCCTCCACTTT	CSAGQGGSPLHF
TRBV4-3	few	-	TRBJ1-4	TGCGCCAGCAGCCAAAACAGCGAGTCTAATGAAAAACTGTTTTTT	CASSQNSESNEKLFF
TRBV12-3/TRBV12-4	-	TRBD1	TRBJ1-4	TGTGCCAGCAGTCCACAGGGGATCTTGGCTGAAAAACTGTTTTTT	CASSPQGILAEKLFF
TRBV24-1	-	TRBD1	TRBJ2-3	TGTGCCACCAGGGAGACCGGGACAGGGACAGATACGCAGTATTTT	CATRETGTGTDTQYF
TRBV5-1	-	TRBD1	TRBJ2-2	TGCGCCAGCAGCATGACCGGGACAGTGAACACCGGGGAGCTGTTTTTT	CASSMTGTVNTGELFF
TRBV7-9	-	-	TRBJ1-1	TGTGCCAGCAGCTTTACGGGACAAGTGAACACTGAAGCTTTCTTT	CASSFTGQVNTEAFF
TRBV3-1	few	TRBD2	TRBJ2-5	TGTGCCAGCAGCCAAGTCAGCGGGGGAGGCGAGACCCAGTACTTC	CASSQVSGGGETQYF
TRBV20-1	-	-	TRBJ2-7	TGCAGTGCTAGTGGATCGGCTACGGGAGACGAGCAGTACTTC	CSASGSATGDEQYF
TRBV4-3	-	-	TRBJ2-1	TGCGCCAGCAGCCAAGCTAATTTTTACGGGGACAATGAGCAGTTCTTC	CASSQANFYGDNEQFF
TRBV5-1	-	TRBD1	TRBJ2-3	TGCGCCAGCAGCTTCGGACAGGCTCTCGATACACAGTATTTT	CASSFGQALDTQYF
TRBV20-1	-	TRBD2	TRBJ2-5	TGCAGTGCTAGAGTCCCAGCGGGGGGCTTCCAAGAGACCCAGTACTTC	CSARVPAGGFQETQYF
TRBV7-2	many	TRBD1	TRBJ2-3	TGTGCCAGCAGCGCCCGACCGGGACAGAACCCGGTGAATACGCAGTATTTT	CASSARPGQNPVNTQYF
TRBV10-2	many	-	TRBJ1-4	TGCGCCAGCAGTGATGGGAGGCTGGGATATGAAAAACTGTTTTTT	CASSDGRLGYEKLFF
TRBV4-1	few	-	TRBJ2-5	TGCGCCAGCAGCCAAGCCCCGTACCAAGAGACCCAGTACTTC	CASSQAPYQETQYF
TRBV4-1	-	-	TRBJ2-6	TGCGCCAGCAGCCAAGATTGGGCCCGACAGATCCCTGGGGCCAACGTCCTGACTTTC	CASSQDWARQIPGANVLTF
TRBV4-2	once	-	TRBJ1-1	TGTGCCAGCAGCCAAGATAGGACTAACACTGAAGCTTTCTTT	CASSQDRTNTEAFF
TRBV12-3/TRBV12-4	few	TRBD1	TRBJ2-1	TGTGCCAGCAGTCGACAGGGGGCTCGGTTCTTC	CASSRQGARFF
TRBV3-1	-	-	TRBJ1-1	TGTGCCAGCAGCCAGCTACTTGGGGGGGCGGAAGCTTTCTTT	CASSQLLGGAEAFF